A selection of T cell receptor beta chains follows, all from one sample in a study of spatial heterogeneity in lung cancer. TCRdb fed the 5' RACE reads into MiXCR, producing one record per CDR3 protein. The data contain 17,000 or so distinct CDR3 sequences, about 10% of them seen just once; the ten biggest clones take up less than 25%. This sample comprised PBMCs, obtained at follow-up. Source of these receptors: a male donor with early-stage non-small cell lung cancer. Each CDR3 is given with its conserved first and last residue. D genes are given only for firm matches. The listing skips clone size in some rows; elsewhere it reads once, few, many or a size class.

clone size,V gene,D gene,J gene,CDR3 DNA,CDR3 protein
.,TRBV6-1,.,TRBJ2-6,TGTGCCAGCAGTGCACATTTAGACTGGGCCAACGTCCTGACTTTC,CASSAHLDWANVLTF
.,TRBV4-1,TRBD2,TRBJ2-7,TGCGCCAGCAGCCCGGGGAGGCTAGCGGGGGCCTACGAGCAGTACTTC,CASSPGRLAGAYEQYF
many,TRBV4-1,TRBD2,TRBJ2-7,TGCGCCAGCAGTCCCGTAAGGGGACTAACTAGCGCTGAAGAGCAGTACTTC,CASSPVRGLTSAEEQYF
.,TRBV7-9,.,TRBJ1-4,TGTGCCAGCACACTAGGAGGGGGAGCTAATGAAAAACTGTTTTTT,CASTLGGGANEKLFF
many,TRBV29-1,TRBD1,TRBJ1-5,TGCAGCGTCACGACAGGGGCAGGTCAGCCCCAGCATTTT,CSVTTGAGQPQHF
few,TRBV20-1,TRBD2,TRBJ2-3,TGCAGTGCAACGCGGGAGGGGGATACGCAGTATTTT,CSATREGDTQYF
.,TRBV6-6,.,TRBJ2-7,TGTGCCATCAGTCCGCAGAGAGCAGAGCAGTACTTC,CAISPQRAEQYF
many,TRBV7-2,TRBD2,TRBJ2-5,TGTGCCAGCAGCTTGCGGGGGGGATTCCAAGAGACCCAGTACTTC,CASSLRGGFQETQYF
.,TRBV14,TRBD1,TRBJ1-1,TGTGCCAGCGGACCAGGGGGCACTGAAGCTTTCTTT,CASGPGGTEAFF
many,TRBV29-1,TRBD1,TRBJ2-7,TGCAGCGTTGTCAGGGGGAACTACGAGCAGTACTTC,CSVVRGNYEQYF
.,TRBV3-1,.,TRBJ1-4,TGTGCCAGCAGCCAAGTTGCAGATGAAAAACTGTTTTTT,CASSQVADEKLFF
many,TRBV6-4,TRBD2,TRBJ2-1,TGTGCCAGCAGTGACTCAACTAGCGGAAACAATGAGCAGTTCTTC,CASSDSTSGNNEQFF
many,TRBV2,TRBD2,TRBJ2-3,TGTGCCAGCAGTCCCGGGGGAGCGGGGGCCTCCACAGATACGCAGTATTTT,CASSPGGAGASTDTQYF
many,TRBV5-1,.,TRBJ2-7,TGCGCCAGCAGCTTGACCGGCTCCTACGAGCAGTACTTC,CASSLTGSYEQYF
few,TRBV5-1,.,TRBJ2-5,TGCGCCAGCAGCTTGTTCGGATATCAAGAGACCCAGTACTTC,CASSLFGYQETQYF
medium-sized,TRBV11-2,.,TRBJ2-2,TGTGCCAGCAGCTCATTCTCGGGATCGAACACCGGGGAGCTGTTTTTT,CASSSFSGSNTGELFF
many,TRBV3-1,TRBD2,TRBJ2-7,TGTGCCAGCAGCCACCTCCAGCGGGGGGCCTACGAGCAGTACTTC,CASSHLQRGAYEQYF
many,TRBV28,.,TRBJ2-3,TGTGCCAGCAGCCGGCAACACTCTTGGGAGAAGAAAACAGATACGCAGTATTTT,CASSRQHSWEKKTDTQYF
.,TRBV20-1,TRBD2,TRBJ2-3,TGCAGTGCCCAGCAGCAACGTCGGACTAGCGCGTACACAGATACGCAGTATTTT,CSAQQQRRTSAYTDTQYF
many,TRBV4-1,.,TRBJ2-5,TGCGCCAGCAGCCAAGATGGGCTGAGCCAAGAGACCCAGTACTTC,CASSQDGLSQETQYF
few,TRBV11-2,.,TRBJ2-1,TGTGCCAGCACCCTAGGCCTACGCGAGCAGTTCTTC,CASTLGLREQFF
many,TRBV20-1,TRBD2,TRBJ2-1,TGCAGTGCCAAAGGGACTAGCGGGAGTTACAATGAGCAGTTCTTC,CSAKGTSGSYNEQFF
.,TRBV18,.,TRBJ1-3,TGTGCCAGCTCCACGGACAGTCGGAACACCATATATTTT,CASSTDSRNTIYF
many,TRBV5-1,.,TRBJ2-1,TGCGCCAGCAGCCCCGACTCCTACAATGAGCAGTTCTTC,CASSPDSYNEQFF
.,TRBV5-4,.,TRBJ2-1,TGTGCCAGCAGCTTGGTGCAGGGGTACAATGAGCAGTTCTTC,CASSLVQGYNEQFF
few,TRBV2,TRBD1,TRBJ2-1,TGTGCCAGCAGTGAACTCAGGGGGCATGAGCAGTTCTTC,CASSELRGHEQFF
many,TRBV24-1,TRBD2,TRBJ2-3,TGTGCCACCAGTGATTTGCGGACTAGCGGGAGGGGAGCAGATACGCAGTATTTT,CATSDLRTSGRGADTQYF
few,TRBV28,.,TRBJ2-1,TGTGCCGCACCAAAACAGGGAAGTATCTACAATGAGCAGTTCTTC,CAAPKQGSIYNEQFF
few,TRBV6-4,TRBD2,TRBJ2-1,TGTGCCAGCAGTGATCGGGCGGGAGGGTACAATGAGCAGTTCTTC,CASSDRAGGYNEQFF
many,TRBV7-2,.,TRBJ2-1,TGTGCCAGCAGCTTCGGGGGCAGGTTGGATGAGCAGTTCTTC,CASSFGGRLDEQFF
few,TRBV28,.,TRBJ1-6,TGTGCCAGCAGTTTACGTCAGGGCGGTTCACCCCTCCACTTT,CASSLRQGGSPLHF
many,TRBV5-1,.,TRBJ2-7,TGCGCCAGCAGCTCTCGGACAGCCTCCTACGAGCAGTACTTC,CASSSRTASYEQYF
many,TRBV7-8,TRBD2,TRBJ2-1,TGTGCCAGCAGCTCCCTCAGCATGACTAGCGGGAGTGGGAATGAGCAGTTCTTC,CASSSLSMTSGSGNEQFF
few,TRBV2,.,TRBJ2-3,TGTGCCAGCAGTGCAGGTGGGGCAACAGATACGCAGTATTTT,CASSAGGATDTQYF
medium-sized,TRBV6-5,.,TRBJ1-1,TGTGCCAGCAGTTACCGGGGGGATACTGAAGCTTTCTTT,CASSYRGDTEAFF
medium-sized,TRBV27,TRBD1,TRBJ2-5,TGTGCCAGCAGTTCACAGGGGCGACAACAAGAGACCCAGTACTTC,CASSSQGRQQETQYF
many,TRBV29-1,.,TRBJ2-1,TGCAGCGTTGCTGAAGATAATGAGCAGTTCTTC,CSVAEDNEQFF
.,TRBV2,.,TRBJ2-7,TGTGCCAGCAGTCAGCAATTGGAGCAGTACTTC,CASSQQLEQYF
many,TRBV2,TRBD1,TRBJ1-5,TGTGCCAGCAGTGAACAGGGGGGCGATCAGCCCCAGCATTTT,CASSEQGGDQPQHF
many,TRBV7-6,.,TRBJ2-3,TGTGCCAGCAGCTTAGCGCCAGATACGCAGTATTTT,CASSLAPDTQYF
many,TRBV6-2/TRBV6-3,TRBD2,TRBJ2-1,TGTGCCAGCAGTCTGGGACTAGCGGGGTATTATGAGCAGTTCTTC,CASSLGLAGYYEQFF
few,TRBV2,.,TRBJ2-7,TGTGCCAGCAGACCTACCACAGGGTCTCCCTACGAGCAGTACTTC,CASRPTTGSPYEQYF
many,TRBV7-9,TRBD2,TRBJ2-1,TGTGCCAGCAGCCCCCCCCAGCGGGAGGCCAATGAGCAGTTCTTC,CASSPPQREANEQFF
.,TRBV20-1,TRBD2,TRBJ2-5,TGCAGTGCCCGAAGGGGGTCGCGGGGGGGCCAAGAGACCCAGTACTTC,CSARRGSRGGQETQYF
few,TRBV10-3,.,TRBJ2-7,TGTGCCATCAGTGAGGGGAATCTCTACGAGCAGTACTTC,CAISEGNLYEQYF
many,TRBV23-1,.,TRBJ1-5,TGCGCCAGCAGTCCCGGAAGGAACAATCAGCCCCAGCATTTT,CASSPGRNNQPQHF
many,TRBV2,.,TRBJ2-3,TGTGCCAGCAGTAAACAGGGATCCCGCACAGATACGCAGTATTTT,CASSKQGSRTDTQYF
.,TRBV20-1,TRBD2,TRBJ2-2,TGCATTGCTAGAGTTCCATCACTAGCGGGGGACACCGGGGAGCTGTTTTTT,CIARVPSLAGDTGELFF
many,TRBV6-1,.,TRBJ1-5,TGTGCCAGCAGTGGGCAAGTGAGGGGGGTGGAGGGCCTACAGCCCCAGCATTTT,CASSGQVRGVEGLQPQHF
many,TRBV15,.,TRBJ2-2,TGTGCCACCAGGGACTTTAGCGGTAGGACCGGGGAGCTGTTTTTT,CATRDFSGRTGELFF
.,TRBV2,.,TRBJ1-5,TGTGCCAGCAGTGTGGGGGGCAATCAGCCCCAGCATTTT,CASSVGGNQPQHF
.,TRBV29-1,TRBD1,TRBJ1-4,TGCAGCGTTACAGGGGATGGCACTAATGAAAAACTGTTTTTT,CSVTGDGTNEKLFF
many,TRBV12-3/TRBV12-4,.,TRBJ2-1,TGTGCCAGCAGTTTGTGGGGACATGAGCAGTTCTTC,CASSLWGHEQFF
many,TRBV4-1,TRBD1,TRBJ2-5,TGCGCCAGCAGCCAAACGATGACAGGGAACCAAGAGACCCAGTACTTC,CASSQTMTGNQETQYF